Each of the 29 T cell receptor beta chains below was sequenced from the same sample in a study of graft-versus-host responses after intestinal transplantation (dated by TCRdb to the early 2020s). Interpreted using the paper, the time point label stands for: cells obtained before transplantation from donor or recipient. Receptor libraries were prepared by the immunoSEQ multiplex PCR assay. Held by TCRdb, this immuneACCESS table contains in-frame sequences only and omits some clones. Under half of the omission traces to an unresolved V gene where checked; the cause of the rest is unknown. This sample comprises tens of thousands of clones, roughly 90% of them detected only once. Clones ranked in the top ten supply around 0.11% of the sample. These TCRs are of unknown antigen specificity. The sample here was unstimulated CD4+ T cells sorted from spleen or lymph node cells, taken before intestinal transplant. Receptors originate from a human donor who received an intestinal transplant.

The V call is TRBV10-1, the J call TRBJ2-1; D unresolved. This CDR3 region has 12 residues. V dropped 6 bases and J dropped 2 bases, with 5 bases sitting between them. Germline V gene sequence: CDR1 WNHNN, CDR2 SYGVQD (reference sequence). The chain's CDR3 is CASSRTYNEQFF. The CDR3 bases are TGCGCCAGCAGCAGGACCTACAATGAGCAGTTCTTC.

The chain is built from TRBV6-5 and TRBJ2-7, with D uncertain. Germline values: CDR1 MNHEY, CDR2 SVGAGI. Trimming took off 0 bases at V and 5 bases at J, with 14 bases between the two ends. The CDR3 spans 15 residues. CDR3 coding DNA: TGTGCCAGCAGTTACTCGAGCATCCGGAGCAACGAGCAGTACTTC. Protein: CASSYSSIRSNEQYF.

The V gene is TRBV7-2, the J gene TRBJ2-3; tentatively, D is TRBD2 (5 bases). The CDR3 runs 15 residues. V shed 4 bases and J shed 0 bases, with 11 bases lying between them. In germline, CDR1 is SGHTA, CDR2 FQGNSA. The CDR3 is CASSSRAASTDTQYF. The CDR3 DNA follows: TGTGCCAGCAGCTCCAGAGCGGCTAGCACAGATACGCAGTATTTT.

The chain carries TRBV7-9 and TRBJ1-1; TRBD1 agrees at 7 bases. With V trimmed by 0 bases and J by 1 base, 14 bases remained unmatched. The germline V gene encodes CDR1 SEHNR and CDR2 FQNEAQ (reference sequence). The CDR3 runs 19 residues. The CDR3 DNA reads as TGTGCCAGCAGCTTAGCGCGGGAAGGGGGCTGGAGATCGAACACTGAAGCTTTCTTT. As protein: CASSLAREGGWRSNTEAFF. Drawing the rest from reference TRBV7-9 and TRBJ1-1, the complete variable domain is DTGVSQNPRHKITKRGQNVTFRCDPISEHNRLYWYRQTLGQGPEFLTYFQNEAQLEKSRLLSDRFSAERPKGSFSTLEIQRTEQGDSAMYLCASSLAREGGWRSNTEAFFGQGTRLTVV.

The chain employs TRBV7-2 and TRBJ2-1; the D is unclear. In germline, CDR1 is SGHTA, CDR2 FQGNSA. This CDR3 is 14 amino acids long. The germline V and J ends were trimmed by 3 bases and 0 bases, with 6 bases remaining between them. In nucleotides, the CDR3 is TGTGCCAGCAGCTTCCTGAGCTCCTACAATGAGCAGTTCTTC. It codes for CASSFLSSYNEQFF.

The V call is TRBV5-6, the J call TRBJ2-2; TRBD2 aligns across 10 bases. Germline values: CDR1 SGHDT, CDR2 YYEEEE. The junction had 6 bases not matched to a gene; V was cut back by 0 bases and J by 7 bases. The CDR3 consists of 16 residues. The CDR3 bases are TGTGCCAGCAGCTTGGCCTGGACTAGCGGAAGCGGGGAGCTGTTTTTT. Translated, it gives CASSLAWTSGSGELFF.

CDR3 DNA sequence: TGTGCCAGCAGTTCTGTGGACACCAACTCCTACGAGCAGTACTTC. This sequence encodes CASSSVDTNSYEQYF. This chain links TRBV6-5 with TRBJ2-7; tentative D call: TRBD1 (5 bases). The CDR3 extends over 15 amino acids. Trimming stripped 4 bases from V and 0 bases from J, with 13 bases between. CDR1 and CDR2 (germline): MNHEY, SVGAGI.

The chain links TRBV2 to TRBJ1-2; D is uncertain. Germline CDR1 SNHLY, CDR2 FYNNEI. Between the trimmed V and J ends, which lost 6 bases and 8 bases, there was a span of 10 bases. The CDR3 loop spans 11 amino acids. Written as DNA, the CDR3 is TGTGCCAGCAGCGAACCCCTCGGCTACACCTTC. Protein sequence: CASSEPLGYTF.

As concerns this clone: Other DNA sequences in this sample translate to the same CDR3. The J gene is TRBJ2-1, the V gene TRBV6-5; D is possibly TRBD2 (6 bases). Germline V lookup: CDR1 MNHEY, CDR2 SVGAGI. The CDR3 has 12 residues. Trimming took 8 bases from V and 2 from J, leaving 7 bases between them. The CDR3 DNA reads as TGTGCCAGCGGGACTGCCTACAATGAGCAGTTCTTC. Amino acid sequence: CASGTAYNEQFF.

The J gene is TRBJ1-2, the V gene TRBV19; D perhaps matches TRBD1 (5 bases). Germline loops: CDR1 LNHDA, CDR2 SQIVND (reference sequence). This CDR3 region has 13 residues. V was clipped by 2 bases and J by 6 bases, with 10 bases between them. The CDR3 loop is CASSIRRGDGYTF. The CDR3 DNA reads TGTGCCAGTAGTATACGCCGGGGGGATGGCTACACCTTC. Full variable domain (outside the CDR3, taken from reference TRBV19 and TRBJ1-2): DGGITQSPKYLFRKEGQNVTLSCEQNLNHDAMYWYRQDPGQGLRLIYYSQIVNDFQKGDIAEGYSVSREKKESFPLTVTSAQKNPTAFYLCASSIRRGDGYTFGSGTRLTVV.

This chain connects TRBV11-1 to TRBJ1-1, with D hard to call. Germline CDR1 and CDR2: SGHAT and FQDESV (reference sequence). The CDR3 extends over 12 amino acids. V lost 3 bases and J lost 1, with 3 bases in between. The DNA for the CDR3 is TGTGCCAGCAGCTTCCAGAACACTGAAGCTTTCTTT. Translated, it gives CASSFQNTEAFF.

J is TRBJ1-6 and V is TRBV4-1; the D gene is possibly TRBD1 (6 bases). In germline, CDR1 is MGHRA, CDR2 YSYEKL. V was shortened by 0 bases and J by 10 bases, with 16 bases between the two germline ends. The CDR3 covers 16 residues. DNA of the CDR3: TGCGCCAGCAGCCAAGACCTACAGGGTATCGGGTCACCCCTCCACTTT. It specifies CASSQDLQGIGSPLHF.

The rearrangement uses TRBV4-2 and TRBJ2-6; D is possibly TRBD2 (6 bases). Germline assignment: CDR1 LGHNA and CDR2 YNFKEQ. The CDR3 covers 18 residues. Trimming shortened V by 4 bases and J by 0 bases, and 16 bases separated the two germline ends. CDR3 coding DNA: TGTGCCAGCAGCCCCTTCGGCGGGGTTAACTCTGGGGCCAACGTCCTGACTTTC. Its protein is CASSPFGGVNSGANVLTF.

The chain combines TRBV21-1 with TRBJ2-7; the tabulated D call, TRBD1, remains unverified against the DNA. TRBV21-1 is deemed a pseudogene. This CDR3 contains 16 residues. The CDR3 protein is CASSKMVDRGNYEQYF. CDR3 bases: TGTGCCAGCAGCAAAATGGTCGACAGGGGCAACTACGAGCAGTACTTC.

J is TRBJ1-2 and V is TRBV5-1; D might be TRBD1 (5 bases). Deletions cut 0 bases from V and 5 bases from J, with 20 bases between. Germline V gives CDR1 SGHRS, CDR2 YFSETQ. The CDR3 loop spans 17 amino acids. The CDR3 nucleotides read TGCGCCAGCAGCTTGGTGGCGGGGTCGCCTGGGGCTTATGGCTACACCTTC. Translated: CASSLVAGSPGAYGYTF. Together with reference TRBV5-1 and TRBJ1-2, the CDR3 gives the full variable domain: KAGVTQTPRYLIKTRGQQVTLSCSPISGHRSVSWYQQTPGQGLQFLFEYFSETQRNKGNFPGRFSGRQFSNSRSEMNVSTLELGDSALYLCASSLVAGSPGAYGYTFGSGTRLTVV.

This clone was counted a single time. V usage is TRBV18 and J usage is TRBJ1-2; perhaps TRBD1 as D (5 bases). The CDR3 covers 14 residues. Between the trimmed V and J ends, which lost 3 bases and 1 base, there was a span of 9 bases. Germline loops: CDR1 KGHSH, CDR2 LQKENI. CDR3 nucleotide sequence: TGTGCCAGCTCACCCCCGACAGTTAACTATGGCTACACCTTC. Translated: CASSPPTVNYGYTF.

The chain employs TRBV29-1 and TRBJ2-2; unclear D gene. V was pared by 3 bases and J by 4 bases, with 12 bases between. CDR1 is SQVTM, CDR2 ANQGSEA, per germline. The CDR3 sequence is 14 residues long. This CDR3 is CSVDGGGTTGELFF. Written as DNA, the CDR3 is TGCAGCGTTGATGGCGGTGGTACCACCGGGGAGCTGTTTTTT.

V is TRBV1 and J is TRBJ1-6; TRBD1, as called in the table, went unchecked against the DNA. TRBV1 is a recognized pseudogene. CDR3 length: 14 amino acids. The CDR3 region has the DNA TGCACCAGCAGCCAGCAGGGTGGTAATTCACCCCTCCACTTT. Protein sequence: CTSSQQGGNSPLHF.

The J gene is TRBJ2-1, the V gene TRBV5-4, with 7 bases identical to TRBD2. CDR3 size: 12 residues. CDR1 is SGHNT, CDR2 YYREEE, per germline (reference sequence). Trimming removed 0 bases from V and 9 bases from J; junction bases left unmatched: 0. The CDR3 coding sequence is TGTGCCAGCAGCTTGGGGGAGGGTGAGCAGTTCTTC. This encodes CASSLGEGEQFF. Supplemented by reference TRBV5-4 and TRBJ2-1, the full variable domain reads ETGVTQSPTHLIKTRGQQVTLRCSSQSGHNTVSWYQQALGQGPQFIFQYYREEENGRGNFPPRFSGLQFPNYSSELNVNALELDDSALYLCASSLGEGEQFFGPGTRLTVL.

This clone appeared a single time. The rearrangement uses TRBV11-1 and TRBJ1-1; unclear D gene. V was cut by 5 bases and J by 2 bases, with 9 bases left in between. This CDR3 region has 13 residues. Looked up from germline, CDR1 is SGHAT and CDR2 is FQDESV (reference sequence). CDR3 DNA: TGTGCCAGCAGCCCACAGTTTAACACTGAAGCTTTCTTT. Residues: CASSPQFNTEAFF.

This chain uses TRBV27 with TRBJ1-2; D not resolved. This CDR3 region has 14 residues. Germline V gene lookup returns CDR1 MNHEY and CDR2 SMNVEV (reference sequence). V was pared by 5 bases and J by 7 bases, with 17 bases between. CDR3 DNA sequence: TGTGCCAGCAGTCCCGCCCGGGATTCGTCTGGCTACACCTTC. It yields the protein CASSPARDSSGYTF.

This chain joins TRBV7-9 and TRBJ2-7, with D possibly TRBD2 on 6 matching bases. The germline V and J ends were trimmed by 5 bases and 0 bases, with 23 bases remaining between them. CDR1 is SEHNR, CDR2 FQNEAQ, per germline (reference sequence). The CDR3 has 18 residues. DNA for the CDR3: TGTGCCAGCAGCCCCCCCCGCGGGGCTGCATTGAGCTCCTACGAGCAGTACTTC. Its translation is CASSPPRGAALSSYEQYF.

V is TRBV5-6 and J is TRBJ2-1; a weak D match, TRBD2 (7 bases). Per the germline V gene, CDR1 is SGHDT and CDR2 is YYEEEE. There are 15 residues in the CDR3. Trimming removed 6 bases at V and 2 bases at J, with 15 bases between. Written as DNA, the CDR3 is TGTGCCAGCACCCATGGGGGGGGGCCCTACAATGAGCAGTTCTTC. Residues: CASTHGGGPYNEQFF.

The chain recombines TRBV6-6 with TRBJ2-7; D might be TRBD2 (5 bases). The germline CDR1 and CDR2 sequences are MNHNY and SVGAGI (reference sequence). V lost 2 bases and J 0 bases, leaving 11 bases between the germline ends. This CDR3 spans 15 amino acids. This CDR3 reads CASSYPTAGSYEQYF. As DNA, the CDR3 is TGTGCCAGCAGTTACCCAACTGCGGGCTCCTACGAGCAGTACTTC.

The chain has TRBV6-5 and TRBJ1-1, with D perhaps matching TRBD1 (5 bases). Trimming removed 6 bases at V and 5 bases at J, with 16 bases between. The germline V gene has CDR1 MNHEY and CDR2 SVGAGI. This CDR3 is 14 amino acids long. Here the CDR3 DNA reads TGTGCCAGCAGCTCCCGACATGGGGCAACTGAAGCTTTCTTT. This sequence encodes CASSSRHGATEAFF.

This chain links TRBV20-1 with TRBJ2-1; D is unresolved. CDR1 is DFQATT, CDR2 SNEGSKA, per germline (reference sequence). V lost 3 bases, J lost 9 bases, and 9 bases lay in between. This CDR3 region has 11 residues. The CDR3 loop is CSARERVEQFF. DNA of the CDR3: TGCAGTGCTAGGGAGAGAGTTGAGCAGTTCTTC.

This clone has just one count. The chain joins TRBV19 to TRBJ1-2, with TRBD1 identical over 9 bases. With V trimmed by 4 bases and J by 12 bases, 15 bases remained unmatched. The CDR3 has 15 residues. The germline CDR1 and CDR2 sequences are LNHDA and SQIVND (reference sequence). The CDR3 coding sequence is TGTGCCAGTAGTAAAACCGCAGGGGGACAGGGCTTTAACACCTTC. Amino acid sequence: CASSKTAGGQGFNTF.

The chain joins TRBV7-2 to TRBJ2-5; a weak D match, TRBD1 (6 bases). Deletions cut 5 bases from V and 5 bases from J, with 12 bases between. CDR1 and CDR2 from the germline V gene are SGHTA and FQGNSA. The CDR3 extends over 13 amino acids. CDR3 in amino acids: CASSITRGETQYF. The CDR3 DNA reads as TGTGCCAGCAGCATCACTAGGGGGGAGACCCAGTACTTC.

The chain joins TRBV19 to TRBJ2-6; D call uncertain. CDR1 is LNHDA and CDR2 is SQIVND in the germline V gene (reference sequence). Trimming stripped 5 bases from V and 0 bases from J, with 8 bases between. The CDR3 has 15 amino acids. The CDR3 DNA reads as TGTGCCAGTAGTCTCCCTCGCTCTGGGGCCAACGTCCTGACTTTC. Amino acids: CASSLPRSGANVLTF.